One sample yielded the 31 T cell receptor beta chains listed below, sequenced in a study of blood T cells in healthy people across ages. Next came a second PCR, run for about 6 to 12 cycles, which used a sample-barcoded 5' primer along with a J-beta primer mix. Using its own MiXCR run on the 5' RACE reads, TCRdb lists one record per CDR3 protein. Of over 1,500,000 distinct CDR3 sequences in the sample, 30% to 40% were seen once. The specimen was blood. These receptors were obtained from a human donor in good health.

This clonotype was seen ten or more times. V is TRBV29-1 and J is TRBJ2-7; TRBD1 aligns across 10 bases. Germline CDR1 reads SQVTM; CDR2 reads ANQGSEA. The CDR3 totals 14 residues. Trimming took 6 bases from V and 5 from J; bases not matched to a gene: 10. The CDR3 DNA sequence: TGCAGCGTGCTGACGGCCGGACAGGGGGACGAGCAGTACTTC. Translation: CSVLTAGQGDEQYF.

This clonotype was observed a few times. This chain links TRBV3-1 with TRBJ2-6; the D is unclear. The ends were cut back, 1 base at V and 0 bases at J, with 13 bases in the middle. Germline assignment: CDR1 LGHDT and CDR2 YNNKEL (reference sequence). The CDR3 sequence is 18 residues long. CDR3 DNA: TGTGCCAGCAGCCAAGCCCTGCAGAGTACCTCTGGGGCCAACGTCCTGACTTTC. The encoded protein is CASSQALQSTSGANVLTF.

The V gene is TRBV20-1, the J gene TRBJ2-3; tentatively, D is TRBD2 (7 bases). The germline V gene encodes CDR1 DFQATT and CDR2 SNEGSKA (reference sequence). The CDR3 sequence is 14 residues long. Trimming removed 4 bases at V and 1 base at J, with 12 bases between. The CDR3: CSATQGGGTDTQYF. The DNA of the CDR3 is TGCAGTGCTACACAGGGAGGGGGCACAGATACGCAGTATTTT.

CDR3 in DNA: TGCAGCGTCGCGACTAGCGGGGGGGCAACAGATACGCAGTATTTT. Its translation: CSVATSGGATDTQYF. This sequence joins TRBV29-1 and TRBJ2-3; 14 bases map to TRBD2. The V segment lost 6 bases and the J segment 3 bases; nucleotides outside the gene matches: 5. Germline V gene data show CDR1 as SQVTM and CDR2 as ANQGSEA. The length of the CDR3 is 15 residues.

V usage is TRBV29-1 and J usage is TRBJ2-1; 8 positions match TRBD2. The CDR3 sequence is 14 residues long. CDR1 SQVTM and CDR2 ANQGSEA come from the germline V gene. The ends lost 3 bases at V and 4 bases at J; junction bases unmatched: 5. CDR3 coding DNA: TGCAGCGTTGATATGCGGGGGGAGTACAATGAGCAGTTCTTC. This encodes CSVDMRGEYNEQFF.

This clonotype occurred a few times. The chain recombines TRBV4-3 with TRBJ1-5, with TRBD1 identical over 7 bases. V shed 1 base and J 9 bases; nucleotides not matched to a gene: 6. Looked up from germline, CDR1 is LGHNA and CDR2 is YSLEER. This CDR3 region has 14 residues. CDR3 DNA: TGCGCCAGCAGCCAAGTTCAGGGGGGACGGCCCCAGCATTTT. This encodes CASSQVQGGRPQHF.

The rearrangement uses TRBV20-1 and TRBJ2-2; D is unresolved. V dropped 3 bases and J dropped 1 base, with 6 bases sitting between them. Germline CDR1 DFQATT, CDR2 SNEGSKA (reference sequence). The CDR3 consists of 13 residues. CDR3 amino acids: CSARWQNTGELFF. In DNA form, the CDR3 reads TGCAGTGCTAGGTGGCAGAACACCGGGGAGCTGTTTTTT.

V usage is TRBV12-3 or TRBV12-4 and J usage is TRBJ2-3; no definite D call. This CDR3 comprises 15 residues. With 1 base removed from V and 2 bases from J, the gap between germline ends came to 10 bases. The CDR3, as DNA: TGTGCCAGCAGTTTAGTTTTTAGCAACACAGATACGCAGTATTTT. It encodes CASSLVFSNTDTQYF.

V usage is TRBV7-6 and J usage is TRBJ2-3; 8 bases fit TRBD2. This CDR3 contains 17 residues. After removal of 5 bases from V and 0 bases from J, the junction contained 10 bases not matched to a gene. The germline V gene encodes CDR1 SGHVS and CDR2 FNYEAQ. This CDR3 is CASSPDGGASSTDTQYF. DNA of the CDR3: TGTGCCAGCAGCCCCGACGGGGGGGCCAGTAGCACAGATACGCAGTATTTT.

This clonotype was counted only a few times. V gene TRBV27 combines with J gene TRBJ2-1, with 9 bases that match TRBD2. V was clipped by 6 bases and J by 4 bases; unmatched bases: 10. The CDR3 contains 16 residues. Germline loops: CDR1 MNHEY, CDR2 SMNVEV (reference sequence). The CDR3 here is CASRQLGLAGYNEQFF. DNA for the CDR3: TGTGCCAGCAGACAGTTGGGGCTAGCGGGGTACAATGAGCAGTTCTTC.

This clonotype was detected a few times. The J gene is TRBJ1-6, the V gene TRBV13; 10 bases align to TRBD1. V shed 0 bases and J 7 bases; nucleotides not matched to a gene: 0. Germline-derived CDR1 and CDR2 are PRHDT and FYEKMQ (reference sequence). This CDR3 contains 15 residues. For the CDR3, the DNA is TGTGCCAGCAGCTTAGGGGGACAGGGGAATTCACCCCTCCACTTT. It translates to CASSLGGQGNSPLHF.

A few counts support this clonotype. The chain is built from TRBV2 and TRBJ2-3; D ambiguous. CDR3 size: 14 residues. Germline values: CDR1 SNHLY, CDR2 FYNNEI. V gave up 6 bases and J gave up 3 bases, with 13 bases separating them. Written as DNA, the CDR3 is TGTGCCAGCAGCGAGGCCAGTGCAACAGATACGCAGTATTTT. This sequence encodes CASSEASATDTQYF.

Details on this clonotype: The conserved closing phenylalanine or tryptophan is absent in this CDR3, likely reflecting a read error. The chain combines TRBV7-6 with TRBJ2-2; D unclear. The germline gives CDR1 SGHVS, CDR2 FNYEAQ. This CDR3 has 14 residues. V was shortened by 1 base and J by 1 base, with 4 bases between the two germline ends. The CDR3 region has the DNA TGTGCCAGCAGCTTAGTCCGGAACACCGGGGAGCTGTTTTTG. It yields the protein CASSLVRNTGELFL.

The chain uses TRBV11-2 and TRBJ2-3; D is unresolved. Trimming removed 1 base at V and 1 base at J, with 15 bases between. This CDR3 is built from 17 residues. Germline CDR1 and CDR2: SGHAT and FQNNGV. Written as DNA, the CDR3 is TGTGCCAGCAGCTTAGTAGGGCTTACACACGGCACAGATACGCAGTATTTT. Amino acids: CASSLVGLTHGTDTQYF.

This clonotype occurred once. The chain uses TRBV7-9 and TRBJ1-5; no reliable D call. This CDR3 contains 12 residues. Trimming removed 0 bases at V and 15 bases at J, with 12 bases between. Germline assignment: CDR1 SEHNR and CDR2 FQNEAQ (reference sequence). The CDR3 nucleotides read TGTGCCAGCAGCTTAGCCCCTTCCGACCTGCATTTT. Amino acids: CASSLAPSDLHF. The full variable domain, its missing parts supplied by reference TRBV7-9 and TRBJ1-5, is DTGVSQNPRHKITKRGQNVTFRCDPISEHNRLYWYRQTLGQGPEFLTYFQNEAQLEKSRLLSDRFSAERPKGSFSTLEIQRTEQGDSAMYLCASSLAPSDLHFGDGTRLSIL.

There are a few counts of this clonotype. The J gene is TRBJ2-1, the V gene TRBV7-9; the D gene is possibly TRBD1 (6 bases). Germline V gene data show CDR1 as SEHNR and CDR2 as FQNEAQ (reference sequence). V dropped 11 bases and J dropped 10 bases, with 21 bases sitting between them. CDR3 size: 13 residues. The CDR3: CAAQSGTQFEQFF. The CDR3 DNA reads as TGTGCCGCCCAATCCGGGACACAGTTCGAGCAGTTCTTC.

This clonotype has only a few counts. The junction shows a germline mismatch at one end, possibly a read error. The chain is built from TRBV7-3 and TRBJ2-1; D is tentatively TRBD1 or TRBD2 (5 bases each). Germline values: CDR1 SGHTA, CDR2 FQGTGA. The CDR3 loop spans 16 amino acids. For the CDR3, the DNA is TGTGCCAGCAGCAAGGGACCCGAAGGCTCCTACAGTGAGCAGTTCTTC. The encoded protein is CASSKGPEGSYSEQFF.

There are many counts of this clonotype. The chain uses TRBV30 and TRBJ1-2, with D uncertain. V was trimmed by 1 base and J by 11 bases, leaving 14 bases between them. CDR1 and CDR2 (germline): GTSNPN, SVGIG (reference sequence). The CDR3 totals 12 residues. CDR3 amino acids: CAWSAPRSEYTF. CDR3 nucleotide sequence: TGTGCCTGGAGTGCGCCCCGCTCAGAATACACCTTC.

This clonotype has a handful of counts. The CDR3 is CASSSGGGALYGYTF. In DNA, the CDR3 is TGTGCCAGCAGCTCAGGTGGAGGGGCCCTCTATGGCTACACCTTC. The chain recombines TRBV7-2 with TRBJ1-2; a weak D match, TRBD1 (5 bases). Germline V CDR1 and CDR2: SGHTA, FQGNSA. Trimming took 4 bases from V and 4 from J, leaving 16 bases between them. This CDR3 has 15 amino acids.

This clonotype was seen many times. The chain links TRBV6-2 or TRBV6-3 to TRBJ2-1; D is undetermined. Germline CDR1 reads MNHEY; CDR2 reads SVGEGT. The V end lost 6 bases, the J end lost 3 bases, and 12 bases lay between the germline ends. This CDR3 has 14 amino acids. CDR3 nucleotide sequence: TGTGCCAGCAGCTTAGACCCCAGCTACAATGAGCAGTTCTTC. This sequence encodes CASSLDPSYNEQFF.

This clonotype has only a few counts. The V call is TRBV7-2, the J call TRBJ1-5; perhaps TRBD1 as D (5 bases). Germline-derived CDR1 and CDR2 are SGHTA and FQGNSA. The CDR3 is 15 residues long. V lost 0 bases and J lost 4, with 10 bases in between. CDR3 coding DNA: TGTGCCAGCAGCTTAGCGGCAGGGCTAAATCAGCCCCAGCATTTT. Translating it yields CASSLAAGLNQPQHF.

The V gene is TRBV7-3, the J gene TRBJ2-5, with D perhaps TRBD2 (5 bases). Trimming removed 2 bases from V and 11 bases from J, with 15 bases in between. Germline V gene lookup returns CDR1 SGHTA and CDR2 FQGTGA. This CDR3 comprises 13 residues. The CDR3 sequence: CASSLARASQQYF. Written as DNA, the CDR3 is TGTGCCAGCAGCTTAGCGAGGGCCTCCCAGCAGTACTTC.

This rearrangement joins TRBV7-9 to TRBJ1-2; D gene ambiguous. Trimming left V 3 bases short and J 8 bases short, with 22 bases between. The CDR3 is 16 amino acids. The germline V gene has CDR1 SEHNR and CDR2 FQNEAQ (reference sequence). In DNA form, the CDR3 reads TGTGCCAGCAGCTTGGGTCCATCATTAACTTCCTCAGGCTACACCTTC. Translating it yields CASSLGPSLTSSGYTF. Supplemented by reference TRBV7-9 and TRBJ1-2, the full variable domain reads DTGVSQNPRHKITKRGQNVTFRCDPISEHNRLYWYRQTLGQGPEFLTYFQNEAQLEKSRLLSDRFSAERPKGSFSTLEIQRTEQGDSAMYLCASSLGPSLTSSGYTFGSGTRLTVV.

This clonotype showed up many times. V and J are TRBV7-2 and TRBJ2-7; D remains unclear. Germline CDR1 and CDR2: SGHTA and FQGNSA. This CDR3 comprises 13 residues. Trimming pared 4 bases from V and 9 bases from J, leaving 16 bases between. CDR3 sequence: CASSSEAFSVQYF. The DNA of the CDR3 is TGTGCCAGCAGCTCGGAAGCTTTCTCCGTGCAGTACTTC.

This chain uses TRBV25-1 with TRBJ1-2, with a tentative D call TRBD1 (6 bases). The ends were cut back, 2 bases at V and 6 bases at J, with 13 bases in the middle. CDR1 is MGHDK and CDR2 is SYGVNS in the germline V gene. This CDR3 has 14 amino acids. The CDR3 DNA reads TGTGCCAGCAGTGAACAGGGGCGGTTTAATGGCTACACCTTC. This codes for CASSEQGRFNGYTF.

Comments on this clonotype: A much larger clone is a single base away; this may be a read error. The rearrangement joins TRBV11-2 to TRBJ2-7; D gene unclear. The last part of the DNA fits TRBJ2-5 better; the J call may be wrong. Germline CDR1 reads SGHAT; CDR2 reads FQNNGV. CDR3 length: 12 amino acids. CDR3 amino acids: CAGSLDLETQYF. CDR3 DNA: TGTGCCGGCAGCTTAGATTTGGAGACCCAGTACTTC.

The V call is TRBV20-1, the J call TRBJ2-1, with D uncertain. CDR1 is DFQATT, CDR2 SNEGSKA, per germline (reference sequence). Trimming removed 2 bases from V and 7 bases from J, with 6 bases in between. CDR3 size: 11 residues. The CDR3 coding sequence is TGCAGTGCTAGATCCTGGAATGAGCAGTTCTTC. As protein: CSARSWNEQFF.

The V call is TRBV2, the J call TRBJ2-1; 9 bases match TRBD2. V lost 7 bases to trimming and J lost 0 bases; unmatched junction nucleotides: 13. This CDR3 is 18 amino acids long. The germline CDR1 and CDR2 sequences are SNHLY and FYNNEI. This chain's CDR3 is CASKGLAGQGSSYNEQFF. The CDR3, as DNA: TGTGCCAGCAAGGGGCTAGCGGGGCAAGGAAGCTCCTACAATGAGCAGTTCTTC.

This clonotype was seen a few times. DNA of the CDR3: TGCAGCGTTGGGACAGGGAAGTCCTACGAGCAGTACTTC. Its protein product is CSVGTGKSYEQYF. This chain uses TRBV29-1 with TRBJ2-7, with TRBD1 matching over 8 bases. Trimming took 4 bases from V and 1 from J; bases not matched to a gene: 3. Germline V gene data show CDR1 as SQVTM and CDR2 as ANQGSEA. The CDR3 has 13 residues.

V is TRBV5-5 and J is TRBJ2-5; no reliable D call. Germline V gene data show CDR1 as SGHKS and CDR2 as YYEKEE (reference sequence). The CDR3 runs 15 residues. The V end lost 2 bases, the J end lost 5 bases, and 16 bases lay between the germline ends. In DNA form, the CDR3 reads TGTGCCAGCAGCTTCTCTATCCCCGGAGTCGAGACCCAGTACTTC. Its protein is CASSFSIPGVETQYF.

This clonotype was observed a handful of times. The CDR3 spells CASSLVGPHSPLHF. DNA for the CDR3: TGTGCCAGCAGTTTGGTAGGTCCTCATTCACCCCTCCACTTT. J is TRBJ1-6 and V is TRBV12-3 or TRBV12-4; no reliable D call. The CDR3 covers 14 residues. V was clipped by 3 bases and J by 8 bases, with 11 bases between them.